The text below deals with one T cell receptor beta chain. Its target is unknown. This entry comes from a study of T cell responses to AZD1222 COVID-19 vaccine. In germline, CDR1 is SGHNT, CDR2 YYREEE (reference sequence). The CDR3 is 13 residues long. The V end lost 7 bases, the J end lost 6 bases, and 14 bases lay between the germline ends. The data were produced by immunoSEQ multiplex PCR, yet TCRdb's version contains in-frame clones alone and is incomplete. The repertoire includes over 140,000 clones, approximately 92% of them detected once, and about 5% sits in the top ten. Study-wide points: Nearly half of spike-specific TCRs reportedly target unmutated variant regions. A mostly white British donor set with more females was recruited, and clonal diversity was possibly underestimated.

The sample consisted of peripheral blood, taken on day 0 of AZD1222 vaccination. This sequence originates from an adult in good health. V gene TRBV5-4 combines with J gene TRBJ2-1, with D possibly TRBD2 on 6 matching bases. The CDR3 region has the DNA TGTGCCAGCGGGAGGATGGGGTCCAATGAGCAGTTCTTC. Its protein product is CASGRMGSNEQFF.